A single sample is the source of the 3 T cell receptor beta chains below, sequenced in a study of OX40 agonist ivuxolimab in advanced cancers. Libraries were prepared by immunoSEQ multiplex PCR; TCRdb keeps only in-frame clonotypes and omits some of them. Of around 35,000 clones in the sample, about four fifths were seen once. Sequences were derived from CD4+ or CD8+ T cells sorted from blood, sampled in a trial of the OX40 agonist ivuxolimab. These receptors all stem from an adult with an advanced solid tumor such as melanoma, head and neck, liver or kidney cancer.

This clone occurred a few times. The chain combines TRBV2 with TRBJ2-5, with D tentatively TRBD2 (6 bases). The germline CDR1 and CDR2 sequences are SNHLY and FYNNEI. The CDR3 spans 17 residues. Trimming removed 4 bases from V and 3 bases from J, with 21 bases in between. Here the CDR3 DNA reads TGTGCCAGCAGTGGTCCCCCCTGGAGGGTTTCGGAAGAGACCCAGTACTTC. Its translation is CASSGPPWRVSEETQYF.

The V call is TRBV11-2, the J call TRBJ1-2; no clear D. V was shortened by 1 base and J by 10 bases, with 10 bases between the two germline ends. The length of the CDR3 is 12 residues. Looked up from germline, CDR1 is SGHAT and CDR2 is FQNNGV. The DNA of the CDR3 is TGTGCCAGCAGCTTAGGGTTAGGGTCCTACACCTTC. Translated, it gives CASSLGLGSYTF.

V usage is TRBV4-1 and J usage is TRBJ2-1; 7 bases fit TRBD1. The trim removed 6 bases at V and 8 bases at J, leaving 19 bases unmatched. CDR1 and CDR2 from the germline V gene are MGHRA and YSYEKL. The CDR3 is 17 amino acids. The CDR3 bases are TGCGCCAGCAGTCCAAGAAGTAGAGGGGGCCCTGGGGATGAGCAGTTCTTC. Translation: CASSPRSRGGPGDEQFF.